This TCR beta chain appears in the sequencing data of a study of shared clonotypes between healthy human individuals. The assay was immunoSEQ multiplex PCR, and TCRdb's table has in-frame clones only and misses some. The sample has 2 million or so clones; roughly 96% are singletons. The clonotype was recovered from a man in his late teens or twenties in good health. Sequenced: naive CD4+ T cells sorted from blood. Regarding subset: CD45RA+ positively selected.

DNA of the CDR3: TGTGCCAGCAGCCCGCGGGAGGTCTGGGCGGATACGCAGTATTTT. Encoded protein: CASSPREVWADTQYF. V is TRBV2 and J is TRBJ2-3, with 8 bases fitting TRBD2. This CDR3 has 15 residues. V lost 6 bases to trimming and J lost 6 bases; unmatched junction nucleotides: 11. CDR1 and CDR2 from the germline V gene are SNHLY and FYNNEI. The full variable domain, with the rest looked up from reference TRBV2 and TRBJ2-3, is EPEVTQTPSHQVTQMGQEVILRCVPISNHLYFYWYRQILGQKVEFLVSFYNNEISEKSEIFDDQFSVERPDGSNFTLKIRSTKLEDSAMYFCASSPREVWADTQYFGPGTRLTVL.